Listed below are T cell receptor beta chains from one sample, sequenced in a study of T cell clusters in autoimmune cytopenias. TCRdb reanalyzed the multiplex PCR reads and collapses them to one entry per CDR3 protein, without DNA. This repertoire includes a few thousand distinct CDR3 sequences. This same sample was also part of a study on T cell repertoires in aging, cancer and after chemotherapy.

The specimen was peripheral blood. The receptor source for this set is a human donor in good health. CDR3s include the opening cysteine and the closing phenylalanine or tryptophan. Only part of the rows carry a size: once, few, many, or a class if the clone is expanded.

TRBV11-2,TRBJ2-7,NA,CASSHQGAGAYEQYF
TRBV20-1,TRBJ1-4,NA,CSARLREKLFF
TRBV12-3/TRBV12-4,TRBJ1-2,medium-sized,CASRTRTGRSGYTF
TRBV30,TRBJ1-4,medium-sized,CAWSTGTIEKLFF
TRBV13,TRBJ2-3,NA,CASSLTTSGVGDTQYF
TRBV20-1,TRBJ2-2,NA,CSARDQERGYTGELFF
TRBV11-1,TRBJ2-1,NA,CASSLGTSVRGVEQFF
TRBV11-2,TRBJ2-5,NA,CASSLDRETQFF
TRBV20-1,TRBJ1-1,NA,CSAPFVAEAFF
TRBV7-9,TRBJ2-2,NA,CASSLRPSLNTGELFF
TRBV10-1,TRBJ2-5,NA,CASSEEARVFSETQYF
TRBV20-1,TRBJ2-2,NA,CSASPGQHTGELFF
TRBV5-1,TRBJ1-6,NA,CASRDTGGDSPLHF
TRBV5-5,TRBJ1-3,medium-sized,CASSLVRAPSGGNTIYF
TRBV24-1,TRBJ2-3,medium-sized,CATSDSATGPDTQYF
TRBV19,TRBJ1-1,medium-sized,CASTGEGRTEAFF
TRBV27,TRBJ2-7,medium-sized,CASSLRGSSGGGREQYF
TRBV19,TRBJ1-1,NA,CASSIQGQGASEAFF
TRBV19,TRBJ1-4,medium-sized,CASSMRGAREKLFF
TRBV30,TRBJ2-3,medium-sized,CAWSVIDTQYF
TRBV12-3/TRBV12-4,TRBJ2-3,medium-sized,CASSFEGVAGSTDTQYF
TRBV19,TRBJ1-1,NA,CASSIGQGWDTEAFF
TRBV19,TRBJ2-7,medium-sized,CASSIVTGEQYF
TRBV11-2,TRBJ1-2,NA,CASSFRGAYGYTF
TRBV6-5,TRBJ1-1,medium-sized,CASSDEGRLNTEAFF
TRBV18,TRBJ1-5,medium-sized,CASSPLSDQPQHF
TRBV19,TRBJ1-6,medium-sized,CASSIGGGLNSPLHF
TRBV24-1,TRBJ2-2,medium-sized,CATSDGQGARELFF
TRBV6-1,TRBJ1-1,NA,CASQRQGNTEAFF
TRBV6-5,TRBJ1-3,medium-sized,CASSPGQAQAGNTIYF
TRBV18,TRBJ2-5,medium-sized,CASSNSSGGKETQYF
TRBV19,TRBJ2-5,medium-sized,CATGGGGRKTQYF
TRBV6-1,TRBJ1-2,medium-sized,CASRTGTGGYTF
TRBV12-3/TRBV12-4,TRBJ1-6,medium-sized,CASSLGQFSPLHF
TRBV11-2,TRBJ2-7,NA,CASSLIGYEQYF
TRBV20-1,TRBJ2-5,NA,CSARLDGETQYF
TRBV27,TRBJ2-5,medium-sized,CASSQLAGGPVTQYF
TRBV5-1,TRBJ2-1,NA,CASGTSYLYNEQFF
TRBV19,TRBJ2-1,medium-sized,CASSWVNEQFF
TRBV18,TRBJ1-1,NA,CASSSAFLNTEAFF
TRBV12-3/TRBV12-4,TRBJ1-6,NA,CASSTRQVPNSPLHF
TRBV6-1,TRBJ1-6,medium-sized,CASSEVQRVIYNSPLHF
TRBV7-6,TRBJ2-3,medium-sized,CASSSSTDTQYF
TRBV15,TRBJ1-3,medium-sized,CATSDTGSDSGNTIYF
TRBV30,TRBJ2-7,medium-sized,CAWGRGLNEQYF
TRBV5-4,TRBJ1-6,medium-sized,CASSRGGDSPLHF
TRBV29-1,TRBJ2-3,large,CSVRAGGRDTQYF
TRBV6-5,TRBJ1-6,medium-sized,CASARRDVTSPLHF
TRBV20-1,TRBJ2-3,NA,CSALSGGAKDTQYF
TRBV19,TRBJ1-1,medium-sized,CASSLQGATEAFF
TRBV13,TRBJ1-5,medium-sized,CASGNRNQPQHF
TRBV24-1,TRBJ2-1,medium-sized,CATSDPGLAGHDNEQFF
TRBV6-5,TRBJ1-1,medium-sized,CASSRGAAYLGAFF
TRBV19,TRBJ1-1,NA,CASSLQGSEAFF
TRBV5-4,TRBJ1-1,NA,CASSVDSLGRTEAFF
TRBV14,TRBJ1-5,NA,CASLLTGSNQPQHF
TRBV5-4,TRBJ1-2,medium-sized,CASSSMGNYGYTF
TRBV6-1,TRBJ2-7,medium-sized,CASREEGVIHEQYF
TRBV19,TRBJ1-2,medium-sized,CASSSGTGGAHGYTF
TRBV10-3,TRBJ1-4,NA,CAISDPKDDTATNEKLFF